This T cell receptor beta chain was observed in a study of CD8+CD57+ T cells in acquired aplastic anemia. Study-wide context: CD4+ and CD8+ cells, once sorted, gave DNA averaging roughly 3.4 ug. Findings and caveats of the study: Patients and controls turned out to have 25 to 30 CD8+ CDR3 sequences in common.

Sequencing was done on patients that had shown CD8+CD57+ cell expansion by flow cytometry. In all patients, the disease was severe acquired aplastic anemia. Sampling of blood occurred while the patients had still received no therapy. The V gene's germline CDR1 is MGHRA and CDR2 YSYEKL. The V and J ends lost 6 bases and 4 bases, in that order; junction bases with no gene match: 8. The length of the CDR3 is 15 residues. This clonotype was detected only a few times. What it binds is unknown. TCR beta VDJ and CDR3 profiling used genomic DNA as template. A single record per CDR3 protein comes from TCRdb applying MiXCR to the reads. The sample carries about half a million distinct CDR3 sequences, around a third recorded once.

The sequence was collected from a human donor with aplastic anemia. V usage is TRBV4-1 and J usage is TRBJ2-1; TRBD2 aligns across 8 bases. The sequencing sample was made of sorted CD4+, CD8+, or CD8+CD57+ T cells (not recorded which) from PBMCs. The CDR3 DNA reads TGCGCCAGCAGAACTCCCGGGACTAGGTACAATGAGCAGTTCTTC. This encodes CASRTPGTRYNEQFF.